This TCR beta chain originates from a study of OX40 agonist ivuxolimab in advanced cancers. Study background: Prior anti-PD-1, anti-PD-L1 or anti-CTLA-4 therapy was allowed; more than 30% had some.

Here immunoSEQ multiplex PCR was the method, and the copy in TCRdb shows in-frame clones only, minus some. The repertoire holds just over 95,000 clones, with around 89% as singletons. In germline, CDR1 is MNHNY, CDR2 SVGAGI (reference sequence). This CDR3 region has 12 residues. Trimming shortened V by 10 bases and J by 2 bases, and 9 bases separated the two germline ends. The origin of this receptor is an adult with an advanced solid tumor such as melanoma, head and neck, liver or kidney cancer. This specimen consisted of CD4+ or CD8+ T cells sorted from blood, obtained in a trial of the OX40 agonist ivuxolimab. This chain uses TRBV6-6 with TRBJ2-1, with D possibly being TRBD2 (6 bases). The CDR3, as DNA: TGTGCCATCGGAGGGACCTACAATGAGCAGTTCTTC. Protein product: CAIGGTYNEQFF.